A selection of T cell receptor beta chains follows, all from one sample in a study of control samples from healthy donors and cancer patients. Method: immunoSEQ multiplex PCR; TCRdb's copy keeps in-frame clones and lacks some. The sample lists about 130,000 clones; over 90% were seen once. The material sequenced was PBMCs. These receptors were taken from a man aged 60-69 years with colorectal cancer. Each CDR3 is given with its conserved first and last residue. The D gene is left open where the match is weak. For some rows the clone size is stated as once, few or many, or as a class when expanded; others skip it.

V	D	size	J	DNA	CDR3
TRBV4-1	TRBD1	once	TRBJ1-1	TGCGCCAGCAGCATCCGACAGGGGGCTCGGGGTGTAGCTGAAGCTTTCTTT	CASSIRQGARGVAEAFF
TRBV5-1	TRBD2	NA	TRBJ2-6	TGCGCCAGCAGCTACAGCGGGGGCCTTTCTGGGGCCAACGTCCTGACTTTC	CASSYSGGLSGANVLTF
TRBV5-1	NA	once	TRBJ2-1	TGCGCCAGCAGCTTGGCCTCTGAATTGGATGAGCAGTTCTTC	CASSLASELDEQFF
TRBV7-9	NA	NA	TRBJ1-2	TGTGCCAGCAGCCCTTTAGGGGCACGGGGCTACACCTTC	CASSPLGARGYTF
TRBV19	NA	NA	TRBJ1-1	TGTGCCAGTAGTATGGGTAGCAAATTTACGGTCACTGAAGCTTTCTTT	CASSMGSKFTVTEAFF
TRBV6-6	NA	NA	TRBJ1-1	TGTGCCAGCCAGTACGCAGGGACAAACACTGAAGCTTTCTTT	CASQYAGTNTEAFF
TRBV6-6	TRBD1	NA	TRBJ2-3	TGTGCCAGCAGTGGGGGACAGGGCACAGATACGCAGTATTTT	CASSGGQGTDTQYF
TRBV19	TRBD2	NA	TRBJ2-3	TGTGCCAGTAGTGGGACTAGAAGCACAGATACGCAGTATTTT	CASSGTRSTDTQYF
TRBV5-6	TRBD1	NA	TRBJ1-3	TGTGCCAGCAGCTTGGCCACCAGGGGGCTTGCTGGAAACACCATATATTTT	CASSLATRGLAGNTIYF
TRBV7-8	NA	NA	TRBJ2-7	TGTGCCAGCAGCTATCCAATGCGGAGCTACGAGCAGTACTTC	CASSYPMRSYEQYF
TRBV6-1	NA	NA	TRBJ2-7	TGTGCCAGCCGTGAGGGCTACTCCTACGAGCAGTACTTC	CASREGYSYEQYF
TRBV3-1/TRBV3-2	NA	few	TRBJ1-2	TGTGCCAGCAGCGGGACGGAGAGCTATGGCTACACCTTC	CASSGTESYGYTF
TRBV3-1/TRBV3-2	NA	NA	TRBJ2-7	TGTGCCAGCAGCAAGACAGATGTCGAGCAGTACTTC	CASSKTDVEQYF
TRBV2	TRBD1	NA	TRBJ1-2	TGTGCCAGCATGCACAGGGGAGAGAACTATGGCTACACCTTC	CASMHRGENYGYTF
TRBV30	NA	once	TRBJ2-3	TGTGCCTGGAGTGGAACATTAGCTAGCACAGATACGCAGTATTTT	CAWSGTLASTDTQYF
TRBV3-1/TRBV3-2	TRBD2	once	TRBJ2-5	TGTGCCAGCAGCCAAGGCGGGGGGGCGCGAGAGACCCAGTACTTC	CASSQGGGARETQYF
TRBV6-5	NA	NA	TRBJ1-4	TGTGCCAGCAGTTCCATGACAGCCGGCTATGAAAAACTGTTTTTT	CASSSMTAGYEKLFF
TRBV18	NA	NA	TRBJ1-3	TGTGCCAGCTCACCAAAGCAGGGGAATTTTGGAAACACCATATATTTT	CASSPKQGNFGNTIYF
TRBV4-1	NA	NA	TRBJ1-6	TGCGCCAGCAGCCCCTACGGTCTTAAATCACCCCTCCACTTT	CASSPYGLKSPLHF
TRBV10-3	NA	once	TRBJ2-7	TGTGCCACCGCCGAAAGGGAAGGCGAGCAGTACTTC	CATAEREGEQYF
TRBV24-1	NA	once	TRBJ2-5	TGTGCCACCAGTGAAGCAACTCAAGAGACCCAGTACTTC	CATSEATQETQYF
TRBV3-1/TRBV3-2	TRBD2	NA	TRBJ2-3	TGTGCCAGCAGCCTAGGGGAGGGTCCGGCGGGTACGCAGTATTTT	CASSLGEGPAGTQYF
TRBV5-1	NA	NA	TRBJ2-5	TGCGCCAGCAGCGGGATGGAGACCCAGTACTTC	CASSGMETQYF
TRBV30	TRBD2	NA	TRBJ2-3	TGTGCCTGGAGTGGGACTAGCGGGGTAGATACGCAGTATTTT	CAWSGTSGVDTQYF
TRBV27	TRBD1	NA	TRBJ1-2	TGTGCCAGCACTGGAACAGGGGATCCCTATGGCTACACCTTC	CASTGTGDPYGYTF
TRBV5-6	TRBD1	NA	TRBJ1-3	TGTGCCAGCAGCTGGGGAGACAGGGACTCTGGAAACACCATATATTTT	CASSWGDRDSGNTIYF
TRBV6-5	NA	once	TRBJ1-4	TGTGCCAGCAGTTACTCAGGGGGAGCTCAAAAACTGTTTTTT	CASSYSGGAQKLFF
TRBV13	NA	NA	TRBJ1-2	TGTGCCAGCAGCTTTAACGGGGGCGCGTCTCATGGCTACACCTTC	CASSFNGGASHGYTF
TRBV4-3	NA	NA	TRBJ2-5	TGCGCCAGCAGCCAAGATTGGGGCCAACAAGAGACCCAGTACTTC	CASSQDWGQQETQYF
TRBV25-1	TRBD1	NA	TRBJ2-3	TGTGCCAGCAGTGAGCATTTGAGGGACAGGGGGAGAACAGATACGCAGTATTTT	CASSEHLRDRGRTDTQYF
TRBV7-8	TRBD2	once	TRBJ2-2	TGTGCCAGCAGCTTAGTTGGTAGCGGGGGGATAAACACCGGGGAGCTGTTTTTT	CASSLVGSGGINTGELFF
TRBV2	NA	NA	TRBJ2-3	TGTGCCAGCCTTCCGGGCCACACAGATACGCAGTATTTT	CASLPGHTDTQYF
TRBV2	NA	NA	TRBJ2-7	TGTGCCAGCAGCGAAGGACGGTACTCCTACGAGCAGTACTTC	CASSEGRYSYEQYF
TRBV24-1	NA	NA	TRBJ2-6	TGTGCCACCAGTGATTCACCAGGGGCCTTCTCTGGGGCCAACGTCCTGACTTTC	CATSDSPGAFSGANVLTF
TRBV7-9	TRBD1	NA	TRBJ1-6	TGTGCCAGCAACCAGGACAGGGCCGGCGAAAATTCACCCCTCCACTTT	CASNQDRAGENSPLHF
TRBV4-2	TRBD2	NA	TRBJ2-7	TGTGCCAGCAGCCAAGAGGTGGGGTCTAGCGGGGACTACGAGCAGTACTTC	CASSQEVGSSGDYEQYF
TRBV19	NA	NA	TRBJ1-2	TGTGCCACGTCGCAGGCATTTGTAGCTAACTATGGCTACACCTTC	CATSQAFVANYGYTF
TRBV29-1	NA	NA	TRBJ2-1	TGCAGCGCCGTCCGACCCGACCCTTACAATGAGCAGTTCTTC	CSAVRPDPYNEQFF
TRBV18	NA	NA	TRBJ1-2	TGTGCCAGCTCACCACCATTGACGGAAAACTATGGCTACACCTTC	CASSPPLTENYGYTF
TRBV27	NA	NA	TRBJ2-5	TGTGCCAGCAGTCCCGGAGGGGAGACCCAGTACTTC	CASSPGGETQYF
TRBV21-1	NA	NA	TRBJ1-5	TGTGCCAGCAGCCGGGGGGCCGGGGGCAATCAGCCCCAGCATTTT	CASSRGAGGNQPQHF
TRBV9	NA	NA	TRBJ2-2	TGTGCCAGCAGCGTAGAGGGTGGTGGGGAGCTGTTTTTT	CASSVEGGGELFF
TRBV6-2/TRBV6-3	NA	NA	TRBJ1-5	TGTGCCAGCAGTTACTCGGGGCATAGCAATCAGCCCCAGCATTTT	CASSYSGHSNQPQHF
TRBV5-5	NA	NA	TRBJ2-3	TGTGCCAGCAGCTTCGCCCTAACAGATACGCAGTATTTT	CASSFALTDTQYF